This TCR beta chain was sequenced for a study of immune evolution from preneoplasia to lung adenocarcinoma. Study findings and constraints: From normal lung to invasive adenocarcinoma, top clone frequencies appeared to decrease.

The J segment lost 0 bases and the V segment lost 6 bases, leaving 4 bases of the junction unmatched. Germline V gene sequence: CDR1 GTSNPN, CDR2 SVGIG (reference sequence). The CDR3 contains 14 residues. This clone was observed a single time. Its antigen is unknown. The protocol was immunoSEQ multiplex PCR, while the TCRdb copy is restricted to in-frame clones and leaves out a portion. The sample contains 35,000 or so clones, about 74% of which appear only once. Sequencing was performed on FFPE invasive lung adenocarcinoma tissue. The receptor was isolated from a person in their sixties or seventies with lung adenocarcinoma. The V call is TRBV30, the J call TRBJ2-2; 7 bases map to TRBD1. CDR3: CACPGQTNTGELFF. CDR3 in DNA: TGTGCCTGTCCGGGACAGACGAACACCGGGGAGCTGTTTTTT.